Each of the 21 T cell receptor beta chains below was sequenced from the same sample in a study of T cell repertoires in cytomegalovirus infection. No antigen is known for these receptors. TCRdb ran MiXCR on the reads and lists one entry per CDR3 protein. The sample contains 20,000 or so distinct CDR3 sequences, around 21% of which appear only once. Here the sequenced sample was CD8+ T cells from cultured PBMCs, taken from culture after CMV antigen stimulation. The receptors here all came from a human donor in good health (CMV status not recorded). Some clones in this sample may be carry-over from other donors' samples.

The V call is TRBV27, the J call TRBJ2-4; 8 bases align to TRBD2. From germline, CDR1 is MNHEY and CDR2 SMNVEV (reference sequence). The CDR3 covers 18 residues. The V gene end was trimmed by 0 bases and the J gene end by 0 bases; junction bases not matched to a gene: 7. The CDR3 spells CASSLSTPGGAAKNIQYF. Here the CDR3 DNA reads TGTGCCAGCAGTTTATCGACTCCGGGGGGGGCAGCCAAAAACATTCAGTACTTC.

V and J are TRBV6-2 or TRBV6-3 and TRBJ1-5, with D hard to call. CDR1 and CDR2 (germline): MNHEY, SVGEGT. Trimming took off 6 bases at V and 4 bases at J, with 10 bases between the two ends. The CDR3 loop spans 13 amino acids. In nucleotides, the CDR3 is TGTGCCAGCAGCCCTAACAAGAATCAGCCCCAGCATTTT. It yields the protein CASSPNKNQPQHF.

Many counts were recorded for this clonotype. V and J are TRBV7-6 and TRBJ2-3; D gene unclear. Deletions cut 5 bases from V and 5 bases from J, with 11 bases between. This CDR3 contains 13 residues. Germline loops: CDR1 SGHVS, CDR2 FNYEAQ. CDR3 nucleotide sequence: TGTGCCAGCAGCCTGGACCCAAAAGATACGCAGTATTTT. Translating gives CASSLDPKDTQYF.

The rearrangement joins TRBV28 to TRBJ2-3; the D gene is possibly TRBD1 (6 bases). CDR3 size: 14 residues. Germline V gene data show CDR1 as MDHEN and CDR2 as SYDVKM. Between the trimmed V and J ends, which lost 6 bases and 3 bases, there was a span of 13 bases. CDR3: CASRQQGYTDTQYF. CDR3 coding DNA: TGTGCCAGCAGGCAACAGGGTTATACAGATACGCAGTATTTT.

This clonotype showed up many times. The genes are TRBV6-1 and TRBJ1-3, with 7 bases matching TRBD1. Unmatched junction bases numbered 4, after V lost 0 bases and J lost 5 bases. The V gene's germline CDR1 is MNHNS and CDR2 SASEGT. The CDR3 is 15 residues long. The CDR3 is CASSEASTGRNTIYF. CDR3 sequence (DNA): TGTGCCAGCAGTGAAGCGTCGACAGGGAGAAACACCATATATTTT.

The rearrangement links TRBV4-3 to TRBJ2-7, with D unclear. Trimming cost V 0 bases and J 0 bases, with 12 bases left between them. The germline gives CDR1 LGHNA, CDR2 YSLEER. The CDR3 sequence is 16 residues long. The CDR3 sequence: CASSQDRAESSYEQYF. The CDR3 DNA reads TGCGCCAGCAGCCAAGATCGGGCGGAGAGCTCCTACGAGCAGTACTTC.

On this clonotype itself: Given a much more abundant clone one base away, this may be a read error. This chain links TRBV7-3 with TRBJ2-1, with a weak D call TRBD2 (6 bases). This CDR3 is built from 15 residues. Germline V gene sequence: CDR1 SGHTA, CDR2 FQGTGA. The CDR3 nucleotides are TGTACCAGCAGCCCTAGGCGGGGCTCCTACAATGAGCAGTTCTTC. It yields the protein CTSSPRRGSYNEQFF.

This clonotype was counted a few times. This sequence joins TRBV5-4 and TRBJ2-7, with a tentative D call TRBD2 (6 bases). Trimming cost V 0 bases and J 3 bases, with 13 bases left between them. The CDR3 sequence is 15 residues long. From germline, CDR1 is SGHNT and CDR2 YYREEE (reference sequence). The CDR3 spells CASSLEWQGGYEQYF. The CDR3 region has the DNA TGTGCCAGCAGCTTGGAGTGGCAGGGAGGCTACGAGCAGTACTTC.

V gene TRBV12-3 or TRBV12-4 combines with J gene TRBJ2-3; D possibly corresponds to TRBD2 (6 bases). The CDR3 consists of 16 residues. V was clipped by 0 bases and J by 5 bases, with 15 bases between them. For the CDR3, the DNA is TGTGCCAGCAGTTTAGCTTTGGGAGGACACGGAGATACGCAGTATTTT. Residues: CASSLALGGHGDTQYF.

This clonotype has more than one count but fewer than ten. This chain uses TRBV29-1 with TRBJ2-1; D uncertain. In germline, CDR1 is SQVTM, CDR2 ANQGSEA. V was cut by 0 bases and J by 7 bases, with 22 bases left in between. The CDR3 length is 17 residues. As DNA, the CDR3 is TGCAGCGTTGAAGATCCGGGCAGGAGAACCCTTGAGAATGAGCAGTTCTTC. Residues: CSVEDPGRRTLENEQFF.

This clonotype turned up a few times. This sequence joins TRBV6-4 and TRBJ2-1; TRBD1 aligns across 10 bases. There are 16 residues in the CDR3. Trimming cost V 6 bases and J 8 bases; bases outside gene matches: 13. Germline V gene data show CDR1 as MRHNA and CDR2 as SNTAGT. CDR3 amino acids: CASSHASGTGDDEQFF. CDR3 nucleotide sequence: TGTGCCAGCAGCCATGCCTCCGGGACAGGGGACGATGAGCAGTTCTTC.

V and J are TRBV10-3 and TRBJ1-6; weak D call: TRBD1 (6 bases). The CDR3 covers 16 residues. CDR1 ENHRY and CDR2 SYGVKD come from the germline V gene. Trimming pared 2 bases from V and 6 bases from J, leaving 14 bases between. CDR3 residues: CAISEVRGGGNSPLHF. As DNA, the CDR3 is TGTGCCATCAGTGAGGTCAGGGGTGGCGGTAATTCACCCCTCCACTTT.

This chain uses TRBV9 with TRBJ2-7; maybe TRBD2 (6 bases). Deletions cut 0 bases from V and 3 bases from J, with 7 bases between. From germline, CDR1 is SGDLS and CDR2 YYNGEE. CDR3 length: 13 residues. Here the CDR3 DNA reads TGTGCCAGCAGCGTAGGGAGGGACTACGAGCAGTACTTC. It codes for CASSVGRDYEQYF.

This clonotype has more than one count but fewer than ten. This chain's CDR3 is CASSETRGRADTGELFF. CDR3 sequence (DNA): TGTGCCAGCAGTGAAACCCGAGGCAGGGCTGACACCGGGGAGCTGTTTTTT. The chain employs TRBV6-1 and TRBJ2-2; D is possibly TRBD1 (5 bases). The V end was cut by 2 bases, the J end by 3 bases, with 16 bases between. From germline, CDR1 is MNHNS and CDR2 SASEGT. This CDR3 is 17 amino acids long.

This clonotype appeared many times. CDR3 bases: TGTGCCAGCAGGGACACAGGGTACTATTCACCCCTCCACTTT. It is translated as CASRDTGYYSPLHF. V gene TRBV7-9 combines with J gene TRBJ1-6, with D possibly matching TRBD1 (6 bases). The V and J ends lost 6 bases and 8 bases respectively, with 14 bases between them. This CDR3 region has 14 residues. CDR1 is SEHNR, CDR2 FQNEAQ, per germline (reference sequence).

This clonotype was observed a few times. CDR3 in amino acids: CSVDLQGSGGYTF. CDR3 coding DNA: TGCAGCGTGGACCTACAGGGTTCTGGTGGCTACACCTTC. J is TRBJ1-2 and V is TRBV29-1; D perhaps matches TRBD1 (6 bases). The CDR3 consists of 13 residues. Deletions cut 6 bases from V and 7 bases from J, with 18 bases between. Germline CDR1 and CDR2: SQVTM and ANQGSEA. The variable domain in full, with the rest retrieved from reference TRBV29-1 and TRBJ1-2, is SAVISQKPSRDICQRGTSLTIQCQVDSQVTMMFWYRQQPGQSLTLIATANQGSEATYESGFVIDKFPISRPNLTFSTLTVSNMSPEDSSIYLCSVDLQGSGGYTFGSGTRLTVV.

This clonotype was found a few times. The CDR3 nucleotides are TGCGCCAGCAGCCAATGGGGCCTTCCAAAATACGAGCAGTACTTC. Amino acids: CASSQWGLPKYEQYF. This chain uses TRBV4-1 with TRBJ2-7; tentative D call: TRBD1 (5 bases). Per the germline V gene, CDR1 is MGHRA and CDR2 is YSYEKL. V lost 2 bases to trimming and J lost 4 bases, with 15 bases between them. CDR3 length: 15 residues.

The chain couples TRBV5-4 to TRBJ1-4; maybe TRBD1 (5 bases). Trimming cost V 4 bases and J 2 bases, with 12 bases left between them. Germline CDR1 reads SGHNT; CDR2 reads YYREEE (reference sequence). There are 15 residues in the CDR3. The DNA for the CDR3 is TGTGCCAGCAGCCCCGGGGGAGTTACTAATGAAAAACTGTTTTTT. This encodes CASSPGGVTNEKLFF.

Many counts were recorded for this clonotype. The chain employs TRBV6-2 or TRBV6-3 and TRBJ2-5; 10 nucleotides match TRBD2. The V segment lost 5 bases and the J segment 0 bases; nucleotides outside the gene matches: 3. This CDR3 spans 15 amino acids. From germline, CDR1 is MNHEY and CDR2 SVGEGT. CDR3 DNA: TGTGCCAGCAGTCCCGGGACTAGCGACCAAGAGACCCAGTACTTC. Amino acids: CASSPGTSDQETQYF.

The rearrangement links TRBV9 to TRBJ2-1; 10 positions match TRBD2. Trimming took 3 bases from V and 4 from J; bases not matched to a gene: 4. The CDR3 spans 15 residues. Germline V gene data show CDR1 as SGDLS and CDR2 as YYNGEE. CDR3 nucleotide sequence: TGTGCCAGCAGCGGGCAGCGGGGGGGTTACAATGAGCAGTTCTTC. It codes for CASSGQRGGYNEQFF.

CDR3 residues: CASSQGLGAEYNEQFF. The CDR3 DNA reads TGTGCCAGCAGCCAAGGTTTGGGGGCAGAATACAATGAGCAGTTCTTC. The chain is built from TRBV3-1 and TRBJ2-1; D is perhaps TRBD1 (6 bases). V was clipped by 1 base and J by 4 bases, with 14 bases between them. This CDR3 has 16 amino acids. Germline CDR1 and CDR2: LGHDT and YNNKEL (reference sequence).